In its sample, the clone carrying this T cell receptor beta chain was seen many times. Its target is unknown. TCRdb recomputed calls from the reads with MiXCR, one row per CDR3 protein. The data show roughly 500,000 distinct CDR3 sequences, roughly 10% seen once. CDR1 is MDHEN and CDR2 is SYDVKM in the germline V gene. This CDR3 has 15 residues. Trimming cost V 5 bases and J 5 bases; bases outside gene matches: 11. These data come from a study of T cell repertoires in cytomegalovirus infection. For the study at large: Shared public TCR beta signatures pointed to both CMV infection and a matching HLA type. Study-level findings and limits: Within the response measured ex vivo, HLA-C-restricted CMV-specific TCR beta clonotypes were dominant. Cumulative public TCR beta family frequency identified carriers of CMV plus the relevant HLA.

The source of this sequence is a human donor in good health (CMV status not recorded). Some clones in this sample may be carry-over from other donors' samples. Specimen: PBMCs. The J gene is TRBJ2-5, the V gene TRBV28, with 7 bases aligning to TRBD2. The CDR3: CASSTPSAGVETQYF. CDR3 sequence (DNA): TGTGCCAGCAGTACCCCCTCGGCGGGGGTGGAGACCCAGTACTTC. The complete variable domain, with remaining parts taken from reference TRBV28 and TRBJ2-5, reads DVKVTQSSRYLVKRTGEKVFLECVQDMDHENMFWYRQDPGLGLRLIYFSYDVKMKEKGDIPEGYSVSREKKERFSLILESASTNQTSMYLCASSTPSAGVETQYFGPGTRLLVL.